This TCR beta chain was found in a study of identical twins. This clonotype was counted between two and nine times. Its specificity is not known. General study points: Invariant MAIT and iNKT cells are populations that could partly confound zero-insertion analyses.

Template switching added a universal primer binding site, and final cDNA carried unique molecular identifiers. One entry per CDR3 protein results from TCRdb running MiXCR on the 5' RACE reads. The table lists 350,000 to 400,000 distinct CDR3 sequences, about 10% of them singletons. The clonotype originates from a woman aged 50 to 60 in good health. Sequencing used naive T cells sorted from blood.

This chain's CDR3 is CASSPPGEGPYEQYF. The CDR3 nucleotides are TGTGCCAGCAGTCCCCCCGGAGAGGGTCCCTACGAGCAGTACTTC. The rearrangement joins TRBV12-3 or TRBV12-4 to TRBJ2-7; D is possibly TRBD2 (5 bases). This CDR3 contains 15 residues. Trimming cost V 5 bases and J 2 bases, with 16 bases left between them.